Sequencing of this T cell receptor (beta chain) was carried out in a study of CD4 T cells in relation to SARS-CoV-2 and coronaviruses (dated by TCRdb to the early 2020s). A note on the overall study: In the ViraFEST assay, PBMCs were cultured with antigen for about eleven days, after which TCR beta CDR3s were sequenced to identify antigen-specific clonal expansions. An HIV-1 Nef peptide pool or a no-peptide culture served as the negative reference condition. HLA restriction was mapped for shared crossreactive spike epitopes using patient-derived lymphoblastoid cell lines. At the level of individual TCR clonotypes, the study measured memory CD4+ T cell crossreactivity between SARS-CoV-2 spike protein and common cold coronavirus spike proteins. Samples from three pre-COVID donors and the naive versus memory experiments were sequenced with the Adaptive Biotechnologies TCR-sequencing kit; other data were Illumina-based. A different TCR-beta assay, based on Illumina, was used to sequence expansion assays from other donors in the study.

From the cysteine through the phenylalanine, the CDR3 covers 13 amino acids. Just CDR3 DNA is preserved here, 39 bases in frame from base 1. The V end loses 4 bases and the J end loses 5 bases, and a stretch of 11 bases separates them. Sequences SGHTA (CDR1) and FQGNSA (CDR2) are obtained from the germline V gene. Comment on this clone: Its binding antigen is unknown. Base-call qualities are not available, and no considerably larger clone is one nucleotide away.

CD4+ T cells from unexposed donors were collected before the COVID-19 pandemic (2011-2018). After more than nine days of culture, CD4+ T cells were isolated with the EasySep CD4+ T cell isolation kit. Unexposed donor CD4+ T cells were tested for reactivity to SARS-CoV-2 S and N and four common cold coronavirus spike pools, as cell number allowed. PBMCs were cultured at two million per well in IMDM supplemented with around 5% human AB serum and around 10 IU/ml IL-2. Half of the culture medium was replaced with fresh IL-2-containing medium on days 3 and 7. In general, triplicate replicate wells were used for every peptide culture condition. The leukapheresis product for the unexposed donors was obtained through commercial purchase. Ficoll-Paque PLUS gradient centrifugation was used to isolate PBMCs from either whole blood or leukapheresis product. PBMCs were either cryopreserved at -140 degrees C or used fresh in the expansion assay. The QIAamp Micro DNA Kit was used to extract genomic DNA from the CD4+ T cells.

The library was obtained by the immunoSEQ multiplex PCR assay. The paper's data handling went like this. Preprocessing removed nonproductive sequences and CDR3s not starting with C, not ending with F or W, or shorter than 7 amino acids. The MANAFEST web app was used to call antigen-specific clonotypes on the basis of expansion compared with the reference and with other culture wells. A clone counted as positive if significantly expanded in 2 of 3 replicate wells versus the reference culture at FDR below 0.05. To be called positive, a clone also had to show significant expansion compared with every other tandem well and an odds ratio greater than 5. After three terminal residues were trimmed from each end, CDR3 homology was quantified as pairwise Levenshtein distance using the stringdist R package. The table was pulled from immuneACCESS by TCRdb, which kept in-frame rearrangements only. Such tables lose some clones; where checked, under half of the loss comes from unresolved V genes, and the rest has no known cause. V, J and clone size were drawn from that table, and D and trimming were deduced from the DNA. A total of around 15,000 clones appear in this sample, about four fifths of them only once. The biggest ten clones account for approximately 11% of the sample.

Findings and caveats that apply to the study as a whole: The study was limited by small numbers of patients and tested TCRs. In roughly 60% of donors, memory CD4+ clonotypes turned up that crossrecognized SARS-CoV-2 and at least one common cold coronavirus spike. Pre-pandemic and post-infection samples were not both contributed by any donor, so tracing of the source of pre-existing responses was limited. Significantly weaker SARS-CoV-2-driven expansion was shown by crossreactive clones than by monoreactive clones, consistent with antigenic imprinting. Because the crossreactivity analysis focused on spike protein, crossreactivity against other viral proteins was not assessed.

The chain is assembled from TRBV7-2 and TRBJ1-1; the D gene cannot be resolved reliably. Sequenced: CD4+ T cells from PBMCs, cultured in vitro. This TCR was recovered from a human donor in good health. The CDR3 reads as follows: CASSSVLGTEAFF. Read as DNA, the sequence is TGTGCCAGCAGCTCCGTCCTGGGAACTGAAGCTTTCTTT.